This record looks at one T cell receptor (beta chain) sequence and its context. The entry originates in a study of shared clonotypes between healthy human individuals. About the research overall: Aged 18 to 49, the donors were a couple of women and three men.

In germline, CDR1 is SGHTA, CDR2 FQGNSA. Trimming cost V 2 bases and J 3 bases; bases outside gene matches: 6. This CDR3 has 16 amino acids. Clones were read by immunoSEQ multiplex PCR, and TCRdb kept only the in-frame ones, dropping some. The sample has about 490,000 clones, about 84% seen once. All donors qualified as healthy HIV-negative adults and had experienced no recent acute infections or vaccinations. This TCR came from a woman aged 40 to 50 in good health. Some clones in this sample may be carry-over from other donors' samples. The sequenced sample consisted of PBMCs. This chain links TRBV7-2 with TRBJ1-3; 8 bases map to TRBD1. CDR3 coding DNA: TGTGCCAGCAGCTTAAGGCAGGGGGCGGTTGGAAACACCATATATTTT. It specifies CASSLRQGAVGNTIYF.